The 3 T cell receptor beta chains reported below all come from one sample, sequenced in a study of radiotherapy plus CTLA-4 blockade in lung cancer. Sequencing was performed with immunoSEQ multiplex PCR; in TCRdb, only in-frame clones are kept and a portion is missing. The sample records 81,000 or so clones, approximately 83% being singletons. Sample: peripheral blood, taken from a patient treated with radiotherapy plus ipilimumab. The receptor source for this set is a human donor with non-small cell lung cancer that progressed on radiotherapy plus ipilimumab.

The V gene is TRBV2, the J gene TRBJ2-2, with 7 bases matching TRBD1. V dropped 0 bases and J dropped 4; count of bases not matched to a gene: 8. The germline V gene encodes CDR1 SNHLY and CDR2 FYNNEI. The CDR3 is made up of 17 amino acids. CDR3 protein: CASSEAPGGRVTGELFF. CDR3 DNA: TGTGCCAGCAGTGAAGCGCCAGGGGGTCGTGTCACCGGGGAGCTGTTTTTT.

The chain uses TRBV4-3 and TRBJ2-7; D unresolved. The V gene lost 4 bases and the J gene lost 0 bases, with 13 bases spanning the gap. The CDR3 contains 15 residues. CDR1 and CDR2 (germline): LGHNA, YSLEER. The CDR3 sequence is CASSPRARGSYEQYF. In DNA, the CDR3 is TGCGCCAGCAGCCCAAGGGCGCGAGGCTCCTACGAGCAGTACTTC.

The chain joins TRBV30 to TRBJ1-2; the D is unclear. This CDR3 comprises 13 residues. CDR1 and CDR2 from the germline V gene are GTSNPN and SVGIG (reference sequence). V lost 1 base and J 2 bases, leaving 8 bases between the germline ends. The CDR3 nucleotides are TGTGCCTGGAGTGCCCCGGGAAACTATGGCTACACCTTC. Translation: CAWSAPGNYGYTF.